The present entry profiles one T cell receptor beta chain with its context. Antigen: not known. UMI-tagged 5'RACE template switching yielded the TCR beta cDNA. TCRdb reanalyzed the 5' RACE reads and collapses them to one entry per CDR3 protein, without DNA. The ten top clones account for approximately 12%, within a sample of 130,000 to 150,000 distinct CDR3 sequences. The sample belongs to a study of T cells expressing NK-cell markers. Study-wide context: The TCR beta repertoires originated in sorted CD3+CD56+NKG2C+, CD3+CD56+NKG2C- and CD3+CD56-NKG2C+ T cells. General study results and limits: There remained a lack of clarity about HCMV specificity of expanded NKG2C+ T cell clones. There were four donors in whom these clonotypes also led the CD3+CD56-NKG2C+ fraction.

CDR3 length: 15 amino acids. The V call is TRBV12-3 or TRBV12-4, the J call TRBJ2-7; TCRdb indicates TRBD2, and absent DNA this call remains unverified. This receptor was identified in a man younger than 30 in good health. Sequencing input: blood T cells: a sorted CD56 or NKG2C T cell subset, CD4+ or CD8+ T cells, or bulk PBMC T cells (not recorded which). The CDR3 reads CASYFQAGGLYEQYF.